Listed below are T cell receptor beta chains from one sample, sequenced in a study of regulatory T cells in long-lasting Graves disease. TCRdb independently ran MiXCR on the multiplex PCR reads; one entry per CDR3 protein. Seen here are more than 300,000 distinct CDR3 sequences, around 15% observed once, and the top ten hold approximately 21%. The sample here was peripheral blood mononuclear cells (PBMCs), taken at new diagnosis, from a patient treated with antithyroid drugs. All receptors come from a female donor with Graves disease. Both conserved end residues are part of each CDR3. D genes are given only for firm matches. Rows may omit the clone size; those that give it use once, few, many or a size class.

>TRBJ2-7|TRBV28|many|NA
TGTGCCAGTTTACGGGACACTCCCTACGAGCAGTACTTC
CASLRDTPYEQYF
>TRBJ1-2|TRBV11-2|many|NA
TGTGCCAGCAGCCTAGAAATGGACGGATACTATGGCTACACCTTC
CASSLEMDGYYGYTF
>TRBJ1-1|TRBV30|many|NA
TGTGCCTGGGGCCATGGACAGTGGCTGGGAGCTTTCTTT
CAWGHGQWLGAFF
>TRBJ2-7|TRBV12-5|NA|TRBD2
TGTGCTAGTGGCCCCCCGGGGGGTTACGAGCAGTACTTC
CASGPPGGYEQYF
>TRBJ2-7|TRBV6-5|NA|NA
TGTGCCAGCAGTTATAGCTTTTCATCTACGCGATTCTCCTACGAGCAGTACTTC
CASSYSFSSTRFSYEQYF
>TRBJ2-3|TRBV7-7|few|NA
TGTGCTAGCAGCCCCTCCGACACAGATACGCAGTATTTT
CASSPSDTDTQYF
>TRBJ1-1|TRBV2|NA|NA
TGTGCCAGCAACCAGGGACTCGGGGGGGAGAACACTGAAGCTTTCTTT
CASNQGLGGENTEAFF
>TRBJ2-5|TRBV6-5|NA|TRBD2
TGTGCCAGCAGTTACTCGATTATTAGGACTAGCGGGTCGCGGGCCCAGTACTTC
CASSYSIIRTSGSRAQYF
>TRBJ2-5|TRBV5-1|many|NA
TGCGCCAGCAGCTTCGGGCGGACGGGAGAGACCCAGTACTTC
CASSFGRTGETQYF
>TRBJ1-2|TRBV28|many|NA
TGTGCCAGCAGCGACAACCGCGGCTATGGCTACACCTTC
CASSDNRGYGYTF
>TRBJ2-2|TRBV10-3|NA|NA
TGTGCCATCAGTGTAGGGGGTAGAACCGGGGAGCTGTTTTTT
CAISVGGRTGELFF
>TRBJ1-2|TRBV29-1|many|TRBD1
TGCAGCGTTACCCCCGCGACAGGGAGTCATGGCTACACCTTC
CSVTPATGSHGYTF
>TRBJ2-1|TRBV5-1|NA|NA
TGCGCCAGCAGCCCTGGACATAAGCCCCATGAGCAGTTCTTC
CASSPGHKPHEQFF
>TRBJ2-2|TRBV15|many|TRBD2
TGTGCCACCAGCAGAGATCTGGGACTAGCGGGAGAGGAATACCCCGGGGAGCTGTTTTTT
CATSRDLGLAGEEYPGELFF
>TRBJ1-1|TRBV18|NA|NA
TGTGCCAGCTCACCAGGAGGGGGAGGGAACACTGAAGCTTTCTTT
CASSPGGGGNTEAFF
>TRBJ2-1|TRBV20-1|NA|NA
TGCAGTGCCCGGCGGTGGGGTAGCTCCTACAATGAGCAGTTCTTC
CSARRWGSSYNEQFF
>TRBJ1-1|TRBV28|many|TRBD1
TGTGCCAGCAGACTCTCAGGGGGGAGATCTTCGGCTTTCTTT
CASRLSGGRSSAFF
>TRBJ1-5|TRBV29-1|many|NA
TGCAGCGCGGCCCGGGGAAACGGTCAGCCCCAGCATTTT
CSAARGNGQPQHF
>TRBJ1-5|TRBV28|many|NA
TGTGCCAGCAGTTTTCGGCATAGCAGGGGCGATCAGCCCCAGCATTTT
CASSFRHSRGDQPQHF
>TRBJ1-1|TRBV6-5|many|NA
TGTGCCAGCAGTTACTCTTCGGAGAACACTGAAGCTTTCTTT
CASSYSSENTEAFF
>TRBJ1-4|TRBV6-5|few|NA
TGTGCCAGCAGGTACAACCAGGGATTGTTGAGTGAAAAACTGTTTTTT
CASRYNQGLLSEKLFF
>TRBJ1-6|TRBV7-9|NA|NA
TGTGCCAGCAGAGGAGAGGGGGAAGGTTCACCCCTCCACTTT
CASRGEGEGSPLHF
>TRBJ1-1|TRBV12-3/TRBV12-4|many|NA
TGTGCCAGCACCCGGGGGTCCAACACTGAAGCTTTCTTT
CASTRGSNTEAFF
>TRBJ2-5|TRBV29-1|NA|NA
TGCAGCGCCGGAGATCAGTTAGGGGAGACCCAGTACTTC
CSAGDQLGETQYF
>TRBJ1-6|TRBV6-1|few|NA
TGTGCCAGCCCGGGGGGGGCGGATCATAATTCACCCCTCCACTTT
CASPGGADHNSPLHF